This T cell receptor (beta chain) was observed in a study of shared clonotypes between healthy human individuals. Overall study context: The study enrolled a couple of women and a few men aged 18 to 49. Study-level findings and limits: The four-donor shared clonotypes exceeded non-shared clonotypes in generation probability, with non-shared ones scoring lower.

Data came from immunoSEQ multiplex PCR; TCRdb stores just in-frame clones and leaves some out. The table has a few million clones, just over 90% seen once. Caucasian adults residing in Nashville, Tennessee made up all the donors. As regards this clone: Antigen: not known.

CDR1 is SGHTA, CDR2 FQGNSA, per germline. CDR3 length equals 14 residues. V was pared by 1 base and J by 8 bases, with 14 bases between. The chain carries TRBV7-2 and TRBJ1-2, with D hard to call. The sample consisted of naive CD4+ T cells from PBMCs. As to subset: CD45RA+ positively selected. The sequence was obtained from a man in his late teens or twenties in good health. Some clones in this sample may be carry-over from other donors' samples. The CDR3 sequence: CASSLDRQVGGYTF. The CDR3 nucleotides read TGTGCCAGCAGCTTAGACCGTCAGGTCGGCGGCTACACCTTC. Drawing the rest from reference TRBV7-2 and TRBJ1-2, the complete variable domain is GAGVSQSPSNKVTEKGKDVELRCDPISGHTALYWYRQSLGQGLEFLIYFQGNSAPDKSGLPSDRFSAERTGGSVSTLTIQRTQQEDSAVYLCASSLDRQVGGYTFGSGTRLTVV.